This T cell receptor beta chain was retrieved from a study of blood T cell repertoires in COVID-19. Looking at the study overall: Acute-phase and convalescent COVID-19 samples originated in the United States, Italy and Spain. Sources were T cells, B-cell-depleted T cells, or PBMCs; the material itself was cDNA or gDNA.

A word on this clone: The same CDR3 can be traced to other DNA sequences in this sample.

The authors' processing: The authors estimated nucleated cell counts from reference gene primer amplification. The method was immunoSEQ multiplex PCR; TCRdb's version includes in-frame clones alone and lacks a portion of them. From that table come the V and J calls and clone size; the DNA was used to work out D and trimming. The sample includes 200,000 or so clones, 70% to 90% of them seen just once. The CDR3 extends over 16 amino acids. Trimming pared 0 bases from V and 0 bases from J, leaving 9 bases between. CDR1 and CDR2 (germline): SGDLS, YYNGEE. The chain has TRBV9 and TRBJ2-2, with D possibly TRBD2 on 6 matching bases. The sequenced material came from peripheral blood. This receptor was identified in a woman older than 75 with acute or convalescent COVID-19. The CDR3 here is CASSVGSGANTGELFF. The CDR3 region has the DNA TGTGCCAGCAGCGTAGGGTCGGGAGCGAACACCGGGGAGCTGTTTTTT.